The present T cell receptor beta chain was sequenced within a study of T cell repertoires in cytomegalovirus infection. For the study at large: It can be stated that public TCR beta signatures indicated CMV infection as well as a matching HLA type. Study-wide points: Summed frequency of shared TCR beta families picked out CMV carriers who also had the relevant HLA. In two of eight donors, the top clonotype was HLA-C-restricted CMV-specific.

TCRdb re-derived calls from the reads in MiXCR, one entry per CDR3 protein. Here the sample spans 630,000 or so distinct CDR3 sequences, 24% being singletons. Germline-derived CDR1 and CDR2 are MNHEY and SVGEGT. This CDR3 is 14 amino acids long. V lost 5 bases and J lost 2, with 11 bases in between. This clonotype has more than one count but fewer than ten. Its matching antigen is unknown. Sample: CD8+ T cells from PBMCs. The chain recombines TRBV6-2 or TRBV6-3 with TRBJ2-3, with TRBD2 as a possible D gene (5 bases). The receptor was isolated from a human donor in good health (CMV status not recorded). Some clones in this sample may be carry-over from other donors' samples. The CDR3 nucleotides are TGTGCCAGCAGTCCACTAGTGTTCACAGATACGCAGTATTTT. Protein product: CASSPLVFTDTQYF.